One TCR beta chain is described in this entry. CDR1 LNHDA and CDR2 SQIVND come from the germline V gene (reference sequence). The CDR3 sequence is 13 residues long. Trimming cost V 5 bases and J 0 bases, with 7 bases left between them. This sample stems from a study of blood T cell repertoires in COVID-19. Overall study context: Italy, Spain and the United States were the sources of the convalescent and acute COVID-19 samples. PBMCs, B-cell-depleted T cells, or T cells were the source of the cDNA or gDNA that made up the material.

Per the original data handling: Estimation of nucleated cell counts was performed using reference gene primer amplification. The table came from immunoSEQ multiplex PCR; TCRdb's copy has only in-frame clones and leaves some out. That table gives V, J and clone size, and the DNA gave D and trimming. The sample includes around 220,000 clones, 70% to 90% of them seen just once. Recruited during active infection, patients (from Seattle) were subsequently followed longitudinally. The specimen sequenced was peripheral blood. The TCR comes from a woman between 50 and 59 years old with COVID-19, enrolled during active disease. The chain combines TRBV19 with TRBJ1-1; no definite D call. CDR3 sequence: CASSEFMNTEAFF. CDR3 DNA sequence: TGTGCCAGTAGTGAGTTTATGAACACTGAAGCTTTCTTT.